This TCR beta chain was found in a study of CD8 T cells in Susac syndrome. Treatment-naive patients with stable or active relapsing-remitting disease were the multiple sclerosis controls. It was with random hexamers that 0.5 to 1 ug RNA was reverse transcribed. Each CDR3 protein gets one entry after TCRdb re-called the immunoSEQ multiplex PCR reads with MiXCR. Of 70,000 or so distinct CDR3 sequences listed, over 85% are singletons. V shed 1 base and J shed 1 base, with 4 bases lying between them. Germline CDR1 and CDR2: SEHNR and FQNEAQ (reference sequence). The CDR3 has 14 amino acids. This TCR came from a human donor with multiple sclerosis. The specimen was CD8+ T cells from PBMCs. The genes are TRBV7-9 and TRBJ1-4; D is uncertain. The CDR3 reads CASSLVQTNEKLFF. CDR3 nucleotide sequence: TGTGCCAGCAGCTTAGTACAAACTAATGAAAAACTGTTTTTT. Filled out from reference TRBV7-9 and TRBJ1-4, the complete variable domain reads DTGVSQNPRHKITKRGQNVTFRCDPISEHNRLYWYRQTLGQGPEFLTYFQNEAQLEKSRLLSDRFSAERPKGSFSTLEIQRTEQGDSAMYLCASSLVQTNEKLFFGSGTQLSVL.